Here is one T cell receptor (beta chain) with its context. The antigen is not known. Generated by immunoSEQ multiplex PCR, the TCRdb table keeps only in-frame clones and is missing some. The table records roughly 190,000 clones, 91% of them present only once. This sample is part of a study of T cell responses to AZD1222 COVID-19 vaccine. Regarding the study as a whole: Elevations in Spike-specific TCR breadth and depth followed administration of two AZD1222 doses. There were repertoire samples only from the period after the peak T cell response. White British people made up most donors, females outnumbered males, and clonal diversity was possibly underestimated.

Second doses were pooled across both intervals (about 4 or about 12 weeks). The CDR3 length is 15 residues. Germline trimming cut 2 bases from V and 8 bases from J; bases unmatched to any gene: 8. CDR1 MNHEY and CDR2 SVGEGT come from the germline V gene. Sequences were derived from peripheral blood, sampled 28 days after the second AZD1222 dose. The receptor was derived from an adult who received the AZD1222 COVID-19 vaccine. V gene TRBV6-2 or TRBV6-3 combines with J gene TRBJ1-2; TRBD1 agrees at 10 bases. CDR3 bases: TGTGCCAGCAGTTACCGACCGGGACAGGGGAAGGGCTACACCTTC. It yields the protein CASSYRPGQGKGYTF.